The 3 T cell receptor beta chains given below trace back to one sample, sequenced in a study of regulatory T cells in long-lasting Graves disease. Time point of the sample: newly diagnosed GD, antithyroid drugs for less than 3 months. Extracted PBMC RNA gave rise to the TCR library. Building of the TCR beta libraries involved iRepertoire HTBI primers and Arm-PCR of CDR3 regions. TCRdb re-called the multiplex PCR reads with MiXCR, one entry per CDR3 protein. This table holds about 530,000 distinct CDR3 sequences, around 16% found once. The sample also formed part of further work on T cells in Graves' hyperthyroidism and ophthalmopathy.

Source: peripheral blood mononuclear cells (PBMCs), taken at new diagnosis, from a patient treated with antithyroid drugs. These receptors originate from a woman between 40 and 65 years old with Graves disease.

This clonotype was picked up many times. The V gene is TRBV27, the J gene TRBJ2-7; D might be TRBD1 (5 bases). Germline V gene lookup returns CDR1 MNHEY and CDR2 SMNVEV (reference sequence). This CDR3 is 15 amino acids long. Trimming took off 5 bases at V and 4 bases at J, with 18 bases between the two ends. CDR3 amino acids: CASSTLLRARYEQYF. DNA of the CDR3: TGTGCCAGCAGTACCTTACTCAGGGCTAGGTACGAGCAGTACTTC.

This clonotype was seen a few times. This chain connects TRBV20-1 to TRBJ1-2, with D perhaps TRBD1 (6 bases). In germline, CDR1 is DFQATT, CDR2 SNEGSKA (reference sequence). V lost 0 bases and J lost 8, with 7 bases in between. This CDR3 is 11 amino acids long. CDR3 protein: CSARDRGGYTF. The CDR3 DNA follows: TGCAGTGCTAGAGACAGGGGAGGCTACACCTTC.

The rearrangement links TRBV10-1 to TRBJ1-2, with D unclear. Deletions cut 3 bases from V and 6 bases from J, with 8 bases between. This CDR3 is built from 12 residues. Germline CDR1 is WNHNN and CDR2 is SYGVQD (reference sequence). CDR3 DNA sequence: TGCGCCAGCAGTGACTCGGGAGATGGCTACACCTTC. Encoded protein: CASSDSGDGYTF.